What follows is one T cell receptor (beta chain) and its context. These data belong to a study of blood T cell repertoires in COVID-19. Across the study: PBMCs, B-cell-depleted T cells, or T cells were the source of the cDNA or gDNA that made up the material.

Sequencing used immunoSEQ multiplex PCR; TCRdb keeps in-frame clones, though not all of them. The data hold 200,000 to 250,000 clones, with roughly 84% observed a single time. CDR1 SGHRS and CDR2 YFSETQ come from the germline V gene. J gave up 4 bases and V 0 bases, and 0 bases lay outside the gene matches. The CDR3 covers 13 residues. The sample comprised PBMCs or T cells enriched from blood (not recorded which). This rearrangement joins TRBV5-1 to TRBJ1-2; 7 nucleotides align to TRBD1. This sequence was found in a woman between 35 and 50 years old who had recovered from COVID-19. CDR3 coding DNA: TGCGCCAGCAGCTTGGAGGGGGCCTATGGCTACACCTTC. It yields the protein CASSLEGAYGYTF.